This entry lists 13 T cell receptor beta chains sequenced from one sample in a study of neurological immune-mediated disorders. TCRdb reprocessed the 5' RACE reads via MiXCR and lists one record per CDR3 protein. The sample holds around 83,000 distinct CDR3 sequences, 13% to 15% seen once. The source material was PBMCs. The source is a woman between 50 and 59 years old in good health.

This chain connects TRBV3-1 to TRBJ2-5; 10 bases are a match to TRBD2. This CDR3 region has 17 residues. The germline V gene encodes CDR1 LGHDT and CDR2 YNNKEL (reference sequence). Trimming removed 4 bases from V and 4 bases from J; junction bases left unmatched: 12. CDR3 bases: TGTGCCAGCAGCCTTGAGCCGCGAATAGCGGGAGGAGAGACCCAGTACTTC. Translated, it gives CASSLEPRIAGGETQYF.

This clonotype was counted many times. The rearrangement joins TRBV28 to TRBJ2-2; 7 bases fit TRBD1. From germline, CDR1 is MDHEN and CDR2 SYDVKM. Trimming removed 8 bases from V and 4 bases from J; junction bases left unmatched: 10. This CDR3 contains 15 residues. The CDR3 nucleotides read TGTGCCAGCCGGGACAGTTTTGGTCCCACCGGGGAGCTGTTTTTT. This codes for CASRDSFGPTGELFF.

A few counts support this clonotype. This chain links TRBV5-1 with TRBJ1-5, with D perhaps matching TRBD1 (5 bases). Germline V gene data show CDR1 as SGHRS and CDR2 as YFSETQ. V lost 0 bases and J 4 bases, leaving 8 bases between the germline ends. The CDR3 spans 14 residues. The CDR3 protein is CASSLVAGNQPQHF. The CDR3, as DNA: TGCGCCAGCAGCTTGGTGGCAGGGAATCAGCCCCAGCATTTT.

This clonotype was found many times. The CDR3 nucleotides read TGTGCCAGCTCACCGGCGGGCCAGGGAGACAATGAGCAGTTCTTC. Translating it yields CASSPAGQGDNEQFF. The chain couples TRBV18 to TRBJ2-1; D tentatively fits TRBD1 or TRBD2 (5 bases each). The germline gives CDR1 KGHSH, CDR2 LQKENI. The CDR3 is 15 residues long. Trimming left V 3 bases short and J 5 bases short, with 14 bases between.

At least ten counts were recorded for this clonotype. The V call is TRBV12-3 or TRBV12-4, the J call TRBJ1-5; D possibly corresponds to TRBD1 (6 bases). The CDR3 is made up of 15 amino acids. V gave up 4 bases and J gave up 4 bases, with 14 bases separating them. The CDR3 DNA is TGTGCCAGCAGTTCAAGGACAGCTCTGAATCAGCCCCAGCATTTT. This gives the protein CASSSRTALNQPQHF.

This clonotype appeared many times. The chain has TRBV11-2 and TRBJ2-3; the D gene is possibly TRBD2 (6 bases). Germline CDR1 and CDR2: SGHAT and FQNNGV. The length of the CDR3 is 16 residues. Trimming stripped 5 bases from V and 6 bases from J, with 21 bases between. The CDR3 reads CASSQTRDQTIDTQYF. CDR3 nucleotide sequence: TGTGCCAGCAGCCAAACGCGGGACCAGACAATCGATACGCAGTATTTT.

This clonotype came up many times. The V gene is TRBV3-1, the J gene TRBJ1-5, with 11 positions matching TRBD1. This CDR3 has 15 amino acids. After removal of 4 bases from V and 5 bases from J, the junction contained 4 bases not matched to a gene. The germline V gene has CDR1 LGHDT and CDR2 YNNKEL (reference sequence). The DNA for the CDR3 is TGTGCCAGCAGCCCCGGGACAGGGGGACATCAGCCCCAGCATTTT. Translation gives CASSPGTGGHQPQHF. The full variable domain, completed using reference TRBV3-1 and TRBJ1-5, is DTAVSQTPKYLVTQMGNDKSIKCEQNLGHDTMYWYKQDSKKFLKIMFSYNNKELIINETVPNRFSPKSPDKAHLNLHINSLELGDSAVYFCASSPGTGGHQPQHFGDGTRLSIL.

This clonotype was observed at least ten times. The V gene is TRBV5-1, the J gene TRBJ2-5, with unresolved D. Trimming left V 2 bases short and J 5 bases short, with 13 bases between. CDR1 is SGHRS and CDR2 is YFSETQ in the germline V gene. This CDR3 is built from 14 residues. CDR3 nucleotides: TGCGCCAGCAGCTTTACGGATGGATTGGAGACCCAGTACTTC. Translation: CASSFTDGLETQYF.

This clonotype came up many times. One end of the junction does not line up with germline, which may come from a read error. V usage is TRBV10-3 and J usage is TRBJ1-6; D remains ambiguous. Germline V gene data show CDR1 as ENHRY and CDR2 as SYGVKD. CDR3 size: 13 residues. The CDR3 spells CAISGSVNSPLHF. CDR3 in DNA: TGTGCCATTAGTGGGTCCGTGAATTCACCCCTCCACTTT.

In its sample, this clonotype was seen many times. The V and J genes are TRBV5-1 and TRBJ2-7; D is perhaps TRBD1 (5 bases). Between the trimmed V and J ends, which lost 0 bases and 3 bases, there was a span of 16 bases. This CDR3 spans 16 amino acids. Germline loops: CDR1 SGHRS, CDR2 YFSETQ. Here the CDR3 DNA reads TGCGCCAGCAGCTTGGGCCCCAGGGAATCCCTCTACGAGCAGTACTTC. It codes for CASSLGPRESLYEQYF.

This clonotype was seen at least ten times. The gene calls are TRBV6-1 and TRBJ1-1; maybe TRBD1 (6 bases). The germline gives CDR1 MNHNS, CDR2 SASEGT. Trimming stripped 8 bases from V and 1 base from J, with 14 bases between. The CDR3 is 14 residues long. This CDR3 is CASGWTRGNTEAFF. The CDR3 nucleotides read TGTGCCAGCGGATGGACCAGGGGGAACACTGAAGCTTTCTTT.

This clonotype was recorded many times. The chain is built from TRBV5-5 and TRBJ2-1, with D possibly matching TRBD1 (5 bases). V lost 4 bases to trimming and J lost 4 bases, with 9 bases between them. The germline CDR1 and CDR2 sequences are SGHKS and YYEKEE (reference sequence). CDR3 length: 13 residues. The CDR3 is CASSPPGYNEQFF. The CDR3 bases are TGTGCCAGCAGCCCCCCAGGGTACAATGAGCAGTTCTTC.

There are many counts of this clonotype. The chain employs TRBV6-5 and TRBJ1-6, with D perhaps TRBD1 (6 bases). Germline V gene lookup returns CDR1 MNHEY and CDR2 SVGAGI. V was shortened by 2 bases and J by 5 bases, with 16 bases between the two germline ends. The CDR3 is 17 amino acids. CDR3 sequence reads: CASSYREGDTHNSPLHF. The CDR3 region has the DNA TGTGCCAGCAGTTACCGTGAAGGGGACACGCATAATTCACCCCTCCACTTT.